The clone carrying this T cell receptor (beta chain) occurred a few times. The data were taken from a study of blood T cell repertoires in COVID-19. The V end lost 3 bases, the J end lost 6 bases, and 12 bases lay between the germline ends. The CDR3 runs to 13 residues. Assay: immunoSEQ multiplex PCR; the TCRdb copy retains only in-frame clones and omits some. The repertoire includes 270,000 or so clones, roughly 80% of them detected once, and about 3.4% sits in the top ten. This receptor was identified in a man aged 45-65 years who had recovered from COVID-19. Sequenced sample: PBMCs or T cells enriched from blood (not recorded which). J is TRBJ2-7 and V is TRBV12-3 or TRBV12-4, with TRBD1 as a possible D gene (7 bases). This CDR3 is CASSLARGAEQYF. Here the CDR3 DNA reads TGTGCCAGCAGTTTGGCCAGGGGGGCCGAGCAGTACTTC.